Following are 14 T cell receptor beta chains from one sample sequenced in a study of CXCR3-negative and CXCR3-positive naive CD8 T cells (dated by TCRdb to about 2019). TCRdb records NextSeq 550 as the sequencer. The Human TCR Profiling Kit (MiLaboratory) was used to make UMI-labeled 5' RACE TRB cDNA libraries. Reads reprocessed by TCRdb are summarized as one entry per CDR3 protein sequence, and DNA is absent. This sample's clone table shows over 100,000 distinct CDR3 sequences. The top ten clones comprise about 0.35% of the sample. No cognate antigen is known for these TCRs. On the study overall, not on this receptor specifically: Compared with CXCR3-negative naive cells, CXCR3-positive naive cells had TRB CDR3s with higher hydrophobicity (lower Kidera factor 4), lower energy, and higher strength and volume indices.

Sequencing was performed on naive CXCR3+ CD8+ T cells from blood. In the paper's terms, the cell subset or site label means: CD45RO-CCR7+CD27+CD95- naive CD8+ T cells expressing CXCR3 (TNR3+). The receptor source for this set is a human donor in good health. Some clones in this sample may be carry-over from other donors' samples.

The chain combines TRBV29-1 with TRBJ2-1; TCRdb's D call of TRBD2 is untestable without DNA. CDR3 length equals 16 residues. Germline V gives CDR1 SQVTM, CDR2 ANQGSEA. CDR3 sequence: CSVYGTSGRGYNEQFF.

The chain carries TRBV5-1 and TRBJ2-5; TCRdb's D gene call, TRBD2, goes unchecked for lack of DNA. The CDR3 runs 16 residues. Germline-derived CDR1 and CDR2 are SGHRS and YFSETQ. CDR3 residues: CASSSRAGDLQETQYF.

This chain links TRBV28 with TRBJ2-7; checking the TCRdb D call of TRBD1 is not possible without DNA. CDR1 and CDR2 (germline): MDHEN, SYDVKM. This CDR3 contains 13 residues. CDR3 residues: CASMPTGNYEQYF.

The chain has TRBV19 and TRBJ1-5. Germline V gives CDR1 LNHDA, CDR2 SQIVND (reference sequence). The CDR3 sequence is 12 residues long. The CDR3 is CATAFFCQPQHF.

J is TRBJ1-5 and V is TRBV7-9; the TRBD1 assignment by TCRdb is unverifiable without DNA. This CDR3 spans 16 amino acids. Germline V gives CDR1 SEHNR, CDR2 FQNEAQ (reference sequence). CDR3 residues: CASSLVDSYSNQPQHF.

The rearrangement links TRBV7-9 to TRBJ1-5; absent DNA, TCRdb's TRBD1 call cannot be checked. The germline V gene has CDR1 SEHNR and CDR2 FQNEAQ (reference sequence). CDR3 length: 16 residues. The CDR3 here is CASSLSGQGADQPQHF.

This chain uses TRBV12-3 or TRBV12-4 with TRBJ2-3; there is no DNA to check the TCRdb D call of TRBD2. CDR3 length equals 18 residues. The CDR3 reads CASGRLSGGSTSTDTQYF.

This rearrangement joins TRBV6-6 to TRBJ2-7. The CDR3 has 13 residues. Per the germline V gene, CDR1 is MNHNY and CDR2 is SVGAGI (reference sequence). CDR3 region: CASRVEDFYEQYF.

The V and J genes are TRBV19 and TRBJ1-2. Per the germline V gene, CDR1 is LNHDA and CDR2 is SQIVND (reference sequence). This CDR3 has 14 residues. The CDR3 loop reads CASSMGSWIYGYTF.

The chain joins TRBV28 to TRBJ2-1; the TRBD2 assignment by TCRdb is unverifiable without DNA. CDR3 size: 15 residues. Germline CDR1 is MDHEN and CDR2 is SYDVKM. The CDR3 protein is CASSFRGRGYNEQFF.

This rearrangement joins TRBV20-1 to TRBJ2-1; checking the TCRdb D call of TRBD2 is not possible without DNA. This CDR3 contains 16 residues. Looked up from germline, CDR1 is DFQATT and CDR2 is SNEGSKA (reference sequence). CDR3 residues: CSAPEVAVSSYNEQFF.

The chain links TRBV7-9 to TRBJ2-2; as DNA is missing, the TRBD1 call by TCRdb cannot be tested. Germline V CDR1 and CDR2: SEHNR, FQNEAQ (reference sequence). This CDR3 is built from 15 residues. CDR3 protein: CASRLGSGDPGELFF. Variable domain in full (rest from reference TRBV7-9 and TRBJ2-2): DTGVSQNPRHKITKRGQNVTFRCDPISEHNRLYWYRQTLGQGPEFLTYFQNEAQLEKSRLLSDRFSAERPKGSFSTLEIQRTEQGDSAMYLCASRLGSGDPGELFFGEGSRLTVL.

The V call is TRBV19, the J call TRBJ2-7; TCRdb outputs TRBD2, but without DNA this stays unchecked. The CDR3 is made up of 15 amino acids. In germline, CDR1 is LNHDA, CDR2 SQIVND (reference sequence). The CDR3 loop reads CASSKREGLSYEQYF. The entire variable domain, with the rest obtained from reference TRBV19 and TRBJ2-7, is as follows: DGGITQSPKYLFRKEGQNVTLSCEQNLNHDAMYWYRQDPGQGLRLIYYSQIVNDFQKGDIAEGYSVSREKKESFPLTVTSAQKNPTAFYLCASSKREGLSYEQYFGPGTRLTVT.

The chain has TRBV12-3 or TRBV12-4 and TRBJ1-5. This CDR3 comprises 14 residues. The CDR3 loop is CASSPHPNNQPQHF.